The text below deals with one TCR beta chain. What it binds is not known. This record belongs to a study of identical twins. Broader study findings: The study based its conclusions on cross-sectional statistical analysis and did not follow the same donors.

A universal primer site arose from template switching, and cDNA bore unique molecular identifiers. Using its own MiXCR run on the 5' RACE reads, TCRdb lists one record per CDR3 protein. The sample consists of 650,000 to 750,000 distinct CDR3 sequences, 21% of them appearing once. CDR3 length equals 15 residues. CDR1 is ENHRY, CDR2 SYGVKD, per germline. The V gene end was trimmed by 6 bases and the J gene end by 7 bases; junction bases not matched to a gene: 10. These sequences were also reported in another study, on T cells expressing NK-cell markers. This second study says: Sorted CD3+CD56+NKG2C+, CD3+CD56+NKG2C- and CD3+CD56-NKG2C+ T-cell subsets were beta-chain profiled. HCMV seropositivity marked most of the eight sequenced donors; one was seronegative.

The sample was PBMCs. This sequence was found in a woman younger than 30 in good health. This chain links TRBV10-3 with TRBJ2-1; 9 nucleotides align to TRBD1. The CDR3 region is CAISPGTGILNEQFF. In nucleotides, the CDR3 is TGTGCCATCAGCCCCGGGACAGGGATTTTGAATGAGCAGTTCTTC.